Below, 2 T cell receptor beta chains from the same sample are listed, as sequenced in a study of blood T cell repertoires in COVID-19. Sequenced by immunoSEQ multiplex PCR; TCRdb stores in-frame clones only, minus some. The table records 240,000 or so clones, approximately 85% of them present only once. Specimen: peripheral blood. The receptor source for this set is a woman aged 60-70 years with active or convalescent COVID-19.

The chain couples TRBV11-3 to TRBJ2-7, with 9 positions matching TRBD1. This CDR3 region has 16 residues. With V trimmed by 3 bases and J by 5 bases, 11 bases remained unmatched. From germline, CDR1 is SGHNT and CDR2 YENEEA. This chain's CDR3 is CASSLTGTGNRDEQYF. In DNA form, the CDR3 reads TGTGCCAGCAGCTTGACGGGGACAGGGAATCGTGACGAGCAGTACTTC.

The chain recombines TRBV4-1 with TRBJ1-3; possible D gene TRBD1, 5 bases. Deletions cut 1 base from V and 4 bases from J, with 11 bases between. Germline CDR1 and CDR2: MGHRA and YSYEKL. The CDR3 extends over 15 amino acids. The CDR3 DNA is TGCGCCAGCAGCCAAGTACCAGGGTCCGGAAACACCATATATTTT. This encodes CASSQVPGSGNTIYF.